This is a list of T cell receptor beta chains from one sample in a study of cytomegalovirus exposure and HLA in healthy donors. The protocol was immunoSEQ multiplex PCR, while the TCRdb copy is restricted to in-frame clones and leaves out a portion. The data contain roughly 330,000 clones, roughly nine tenths of them seen just once; the ten biggest clones take up roughly 1.2%. Sequences were obtained from PBMCs. These TCRs come from a woman aged 30 to 39 in good health and CMV-seropositive. CDR3s include the opening cysteine and the closing phenylalanine or tryptophan.

TRBJ2-1 TRBV9 CASSVGTGSYNEQFF
TRBJ2-5 TRBV7-2 CASSRSVSTETQYF
TRBJ1-4 TRBV4-2 CASSQGQGVREKLFF
TRBJ2-7 TRBV6-5 CASSYSSEQYF
TRBJ1-2 TRBV7-9 CASSLDRAGYTF
TRBJ2-5 TRBV5-4 CASSLVLAGVDWTQYF
TRBJ1-2 TRBV7-9 CASSSSRDIEKKYTF
TRBJ2-1 TRBV5-8 CASSFSSPDRQFF
TRBJ1-1 TRBV7-3 CASSLIGSTEAFF
TRBJ2-7 TRBV28 CASSFPAATGLSYEQYF
TRBJ1-5 TRBV11-2 CASSFGQGGQPQHF
TRBJ2-1 TRBV5-6 CASSLSGWAGREQFF
TRBJ2-1 TRBV7-3 CASSDGTGAYNEQFF
TRBJ2-2 TRBV2 CASIRGQTITGELFF
TRBJ1-1 TRBV19 CASSPWGQPEAFF
TRBJ2-2 TRBV27 CASSSPGDTGELFF
TRBJ2-1 TRBV7-6 CASSLGRSRSLYNEQFF
TRBJ2-3 TRBV4-3 CASSQFSGGADTQYF
TRBJ2-2 TRBV5-1 CASSLLAGRNTGELFF
TRBJ1-2 TRBV30 CAEKPAGYRYGYTF
TRBJ2-7 TRBV29-1 CSVKGDRAEQYF
TRBJ2-5 TRBV29-1 CSVEDLREETQYF
TRBJ1-1 TRBV11-3 CASSPRTGGKNTEAFF
TRBJ2-7 TRBV15 CATSREVDRPYEQYF
TRBJ2-7 TRBV5-6 CASSLGLGGVSSYEQYF
TRBJ2-7 TRBV2 CASSEAGYEQYF
TRBJ2-3 TRBV7-2 CASSPGLVTQYF
TRBJ1-1 TRBV19 CASSIVNRNEAFF
TRBJ2-1 TRBV7-9 CASSPRGLAGTDEQFF
TRBJ2-1 TRBV25-1 CASSESEASGTYNEQFF
TRBJ2-7 TRBV9 CASSVGSGGYEQYF
TRBJ2-5 TRBV4-3 CASSQRGGQETQYF
TRBJ2-3 TRBV28 CASSPLYPGREGRSTQYF
TRBJ2-1 TRBV9 CASSVAGSSSYNEQFF
TRBJ1-5 TRBV7-2 CASSVMSSRGQGQPQHF
TRBJ1-2 TRBV5-1 CASSPQTDYGYTF
TRBJ1-1 TRBV5-6 CASSLVGAAAFF
TRBJ2-6 TRBV11-2 CASSLQGASSGANVLTF
TRBJ2-2 TRBV15 CATSRIRQNLNTGELFF
TRBJ2-5 TRBV5-4 CASSLGSGWNKETQYF
TRBJ2-7 TRBV5-5 CASSPGRNSYEQYF
TRBJ2-5 TRBV4-1 CASSFGGGGPPGQETQYF
TRBJ2-7 TRBV7-2 CASSFAGGHEQYF
TRBJ2-1 TRBV7-2 CASSSRTGISYNEQFF
TRBJ1-1 TRBV5-1 CASSLVDSLTEAFF
TRBJ2-3 TRBV7-3 CASSLRGGLLTTDTQYF
TRBJ1-2 TRBV6-5 CASSYSGQGNYGYTF
TRBJ2-7 TRBV11-2 CASSLGAEPYEQYF
TRBJ2-4 TRBV9 CASSVGTSGGAGAKNIQYF
TRBJ2-3 TRBV4-1 CASSQVQLAGTDTQYF
TRBJ1-4 TRBV4-3 CASSQDPGTANEKLFF